This T cell receptor (beta chain) was obtained from a study of cytomegalovirus exposure and HLA in healthy donors. The V end lost 1 base, the J end lost 1 base, and 5 bases lay between the germline ends. Germline lookup yields CDR1 SGHVS and CDR2 FQNEAQ. The CDR3 totals 15 residues. In the case of this clone: Its specificity is not known.

Study-wide points: With high specificity and sensitivity, the classifier reportedly diagnosed cytomegalovirus status. Overall, roughly 170 TCR beta chains were annotated as cytomegalovirus-associated. It was found in a later analysis that first-cohort TCR clusters tended to co-occur in the approximately 120 validation repertoires. Rarity characterized most TCR sequences, yet some public TCRs appeared in many donors.

The data were produced by immunoSEQ multiplex PCR, yet TCRdb's version contains in-frame clones alone and is incomplete. The sample yields under 110,000 clones, about 87% seen once. The genes are TRBV7-8 and TRBJ2-6, with D uncertain. The sample consisted of PBMCs. This receptor was obtained from a woman aged 18-35 years in good health and CMV-seropositive. The CDR3: CASSLGASGANVLTF. The CDR3 DNA reads as TGTGCCAGCAGCTTAGGGGCGTCTGGGGCCAACGTCCTGACTTTC.